The sequence of this T cell receptor (beta chain) was determined in a study of neoadjuvant anti-PD-1 for oral cavity cancer. Study-wide results and limits: Each response group had just three patients in TCR analyses.

To note about this clone: Its target is not known.

This CDR3 contains 12 residues. CDR1 and CDR2 from the germline V gene are SGHDN and FVKESK. V lost 3 bases to trimming and J lost 8 bases, with 10 bases between them. Time point reported: after neoadjuvant nivolumab, at surgical resection. The table came from immunoSEQ multiplex PCR; TCRdb's copy has only in-frame clones and leaves some out. The data show 20,000 to 25,000 clones, more than 35% seen once. The specimen was tumor tissue, collected after nivolumab (anti-PD-1) treatment. The gene calls are TRBV14 and TRBJ1-2, with D unclear. The TCR comes from a person aged 40 to 85 with oral cavity squamous cell carcinoma. The CDR3 bases are TGTGCCAGCAGCCATGGCCCGGGGGGCTACACCTTC. This gives the protein CASSHGPGGYTF.